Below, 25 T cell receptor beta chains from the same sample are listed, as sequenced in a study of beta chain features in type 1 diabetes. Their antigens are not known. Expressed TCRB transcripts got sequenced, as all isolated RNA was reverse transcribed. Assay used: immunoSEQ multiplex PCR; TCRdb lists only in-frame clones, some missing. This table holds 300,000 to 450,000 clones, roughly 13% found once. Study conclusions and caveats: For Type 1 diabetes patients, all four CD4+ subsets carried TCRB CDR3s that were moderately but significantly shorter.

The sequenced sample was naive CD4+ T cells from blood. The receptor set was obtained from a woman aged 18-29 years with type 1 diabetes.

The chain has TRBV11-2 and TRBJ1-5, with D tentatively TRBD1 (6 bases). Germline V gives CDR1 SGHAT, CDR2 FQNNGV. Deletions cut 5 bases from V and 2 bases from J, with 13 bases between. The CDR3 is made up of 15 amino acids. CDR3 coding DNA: TGTGCCAGCAGCAAAGGGGACACGGGCAATCAGCCCCAGCATTTT. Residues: CASSKGDTGNQPQHF.

CDR3 amino acids: CASNGQDSRKTEAFF. The CDR3 DNA follows: TGTGCCAGCAATGGGCAGGACTCTCGGAAGACTGAAGCTTTCTTT. This chain uses TRBV6-1 with TRBJ1-1, with D uncertain. Germline CDR1 MNHNS, CDR2 SASEGT. V gave up 7 bases and J gave up 5 bases, with 20 bases separating them. There are 15 residues in the CDR3.

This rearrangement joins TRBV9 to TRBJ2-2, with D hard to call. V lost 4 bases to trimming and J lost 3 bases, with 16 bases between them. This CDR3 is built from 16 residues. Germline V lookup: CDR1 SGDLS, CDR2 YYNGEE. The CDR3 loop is CASSSRGVDYTGELFF. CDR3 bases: TGTGCCAGCAGCTCCCGAGGAGTGGATTACACCGGGGAGCTGTTTTTT.

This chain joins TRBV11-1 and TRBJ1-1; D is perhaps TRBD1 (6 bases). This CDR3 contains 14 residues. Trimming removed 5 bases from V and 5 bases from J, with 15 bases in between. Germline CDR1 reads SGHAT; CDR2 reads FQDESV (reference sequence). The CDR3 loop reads CASSRTGLGTEAFF. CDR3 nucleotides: TGTGCCAGCAGCCGAACAGGGCTTGGGACTGAAGCTTTCTTT.

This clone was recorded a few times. CDR3 DNA: TGTGCCAGCAGAGATCCAGACCGACTGGGCTACGAGCAGTACTTC. It translates to CASRDPDRLGYEQYF. The chain recombines TRBV6-6 with TRBJ2-7; D is ambiguous. Trimming pared 6 bases from V and 3 bases from J, leaving 18 bases between. CDR1 is MNHNY and CDR2 is SVGAGI in the germline V gene (reference sequence). The CDR3 runs 15 residues.

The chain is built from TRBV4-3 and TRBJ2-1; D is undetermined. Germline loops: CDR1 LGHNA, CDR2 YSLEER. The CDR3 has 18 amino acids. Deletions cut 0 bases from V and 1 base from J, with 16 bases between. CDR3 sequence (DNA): TGCGCCAGCAGCCAAGACTCGACTTCTTTTGTATCCTACAATGAGCAGTTCTTC. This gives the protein CASSQDSTSFVSYNEQFF.

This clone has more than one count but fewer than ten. The CDR3 reads CASSYGLAGGPVDTQYF. The CDR3 DNA reads TGTGCCAGCAGCTACGGACTAGCGGGAGGGCCTGTAGATACGCAGTATTTT. The chain joins TRBV7-2 to TRBJ2-3, with 15 bases fitting TRBD2. This CDR3 comprises 17 residues. Germline V gives CDR1 SGHTA, CDR2 FQGNSA. Trimming removed 4 bases from V and 5 bases from J; junction bases left unmatched: 7.

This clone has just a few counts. CDR3: CSRSGYNEQFF. CDR3 nucleotide sequence: TGCAGTAGGAGTGGATACAATGAGCAGTTCTTC. This rearrangement joins TRBV20-1 to TRBJ2-1; no clear D. CDR1 is DFQATT, CDR2 SNEGSKA, per germline (reference sequence). The CDR3 has 11 residues. Trimming removed 8 bases from V and 4 bases from J, with 9 bases in between.

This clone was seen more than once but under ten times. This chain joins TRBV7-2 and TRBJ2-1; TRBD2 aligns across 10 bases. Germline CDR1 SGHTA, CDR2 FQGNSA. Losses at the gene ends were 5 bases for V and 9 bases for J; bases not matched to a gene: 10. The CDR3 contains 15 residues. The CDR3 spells CASSLRGAGGGEQFF. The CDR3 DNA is TGTGCCAGCAGCCTAAGGGGAGCGGGAGGGGGTGAGCAGTTCTTC.

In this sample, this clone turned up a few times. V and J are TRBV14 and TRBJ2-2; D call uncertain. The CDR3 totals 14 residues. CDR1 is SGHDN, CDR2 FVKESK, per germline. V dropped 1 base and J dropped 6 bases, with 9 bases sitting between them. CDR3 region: CASSQVYGAGELFF. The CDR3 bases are TGTGCCAGCAGCCAAGTTTACGGTGCCGGGGAGCTGTTTTTT.

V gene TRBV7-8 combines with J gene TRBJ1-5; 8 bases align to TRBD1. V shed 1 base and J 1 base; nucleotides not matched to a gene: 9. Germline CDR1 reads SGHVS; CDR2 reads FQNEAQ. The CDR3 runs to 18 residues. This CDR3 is CASSLGRTGWVSNQPQHF. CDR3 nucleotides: TGTGCCAGCAGCTTAGGAAGGACAGGGTGGGTGAGCAATCAGCCCCAGCATTTT. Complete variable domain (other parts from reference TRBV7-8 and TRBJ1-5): GAGVSQSPRYKVAKRGQDVALRCDPISGHVSLFWYQQALGQGPEFLTYFQNEAQLDKSGLPSDRFFAERPEGSVSTLKIQRTQQEDSAVYLCASSLGRTGWVSNQPQHFGDGTRLSIL.

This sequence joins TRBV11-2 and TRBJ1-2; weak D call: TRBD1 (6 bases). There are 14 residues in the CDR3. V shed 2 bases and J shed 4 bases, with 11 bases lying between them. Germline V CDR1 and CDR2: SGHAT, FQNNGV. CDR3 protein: CASSLMDSPYGYTF. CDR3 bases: TGTGCCAGCAGCTTAATGGACAGCCCCTATGGCTACACCTTC.

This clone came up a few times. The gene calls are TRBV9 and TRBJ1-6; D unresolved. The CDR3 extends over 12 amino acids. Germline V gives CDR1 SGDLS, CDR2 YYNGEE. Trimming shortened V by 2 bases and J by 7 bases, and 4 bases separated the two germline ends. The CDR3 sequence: CASSVQNSPLHF. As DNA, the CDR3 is TGTGCCAGCAGCGTCCAAAATTCACCCCTCCACTTT.

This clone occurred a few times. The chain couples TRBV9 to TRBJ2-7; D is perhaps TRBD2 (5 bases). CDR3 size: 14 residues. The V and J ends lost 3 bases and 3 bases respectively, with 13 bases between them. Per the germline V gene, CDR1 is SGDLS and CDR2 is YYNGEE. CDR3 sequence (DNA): TGTGCCAGCAGCGGGACTCAGGAGATCTACGAGCAGTACTTC. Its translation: CASSGTQEIYEQYF.

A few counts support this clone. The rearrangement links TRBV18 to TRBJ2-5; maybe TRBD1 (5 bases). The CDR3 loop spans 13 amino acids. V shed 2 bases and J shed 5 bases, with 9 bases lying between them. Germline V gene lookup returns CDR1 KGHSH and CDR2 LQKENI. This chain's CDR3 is CASSPMAGETQYF. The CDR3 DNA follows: TGTGCCAGCTCACCAATGGCAGGGGAGACCCAGTACTTC.

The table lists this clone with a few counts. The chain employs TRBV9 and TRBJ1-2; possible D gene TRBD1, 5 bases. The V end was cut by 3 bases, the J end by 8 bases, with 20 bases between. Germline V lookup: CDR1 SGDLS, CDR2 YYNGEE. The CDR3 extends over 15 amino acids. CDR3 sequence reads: CASSDRGGLNRGYTF. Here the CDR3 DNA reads TGTGCCAGCAGCGACCGCGGGGGACTAAACAGGGGCTACACCTTC.

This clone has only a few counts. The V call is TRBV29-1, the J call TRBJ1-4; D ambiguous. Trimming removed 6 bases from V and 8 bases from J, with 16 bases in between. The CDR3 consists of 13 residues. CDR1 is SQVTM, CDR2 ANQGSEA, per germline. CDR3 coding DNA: TGCAGCGTGGGGAGGGCAGAGGGCGAAAAACTGTTTTTT. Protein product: CSVGRAEGEKLFF.

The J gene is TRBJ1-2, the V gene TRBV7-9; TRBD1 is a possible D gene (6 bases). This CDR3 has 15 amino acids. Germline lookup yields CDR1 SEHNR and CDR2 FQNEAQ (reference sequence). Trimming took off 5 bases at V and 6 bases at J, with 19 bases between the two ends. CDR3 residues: CASSLDIQGKHGYTF. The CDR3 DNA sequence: TGTGCCAGCAGCCTCGATATACAGGGAAAGCATGGCTACACCTTC.

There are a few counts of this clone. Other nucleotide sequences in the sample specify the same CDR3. CDR3 in DNA: TGCAGCGTTGAAGGGACAGGAGACGAGCAGTACTTC. Translated: CSVEGTGDEQYF. The V and J genes are TRBV29-1 and TRBJ2-7; 7 nucleotides match TRBD1. CDR3 length: 12 amino acids. The junction had 2 bases not matched to a gene; V was cut back by 1 base and J by 5 bases. In germline, CDR1 is SQVTM, CDR2 ANQGSEA.

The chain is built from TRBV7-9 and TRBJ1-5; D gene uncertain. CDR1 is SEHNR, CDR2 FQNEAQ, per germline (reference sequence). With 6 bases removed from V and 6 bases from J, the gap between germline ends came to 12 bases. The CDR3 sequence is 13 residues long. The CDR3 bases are TGTGCCAGCAGTTGGACCGAGGGTCAGCCCCAGCATTTT. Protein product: CASSWTEGQPQHF.

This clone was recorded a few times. The chain's CDR3 is CASSLTSGGPDTQYF. The CDR3, as DNA: TGTGCCAGCAGCCTCACTAGCGGGGGACCGGATACGCAGTATTTT. The genes are TRBV2 and TRBJ2-3; 11 nucleotides align to TRBD2. Unmatched junction bases numbered 8, after V lost 6 bases and J lost 6 bases. Germline-derived CDR1 and CDR2 are SNHLY and FYNNEI. This CDR3 spans 15 amino acids.

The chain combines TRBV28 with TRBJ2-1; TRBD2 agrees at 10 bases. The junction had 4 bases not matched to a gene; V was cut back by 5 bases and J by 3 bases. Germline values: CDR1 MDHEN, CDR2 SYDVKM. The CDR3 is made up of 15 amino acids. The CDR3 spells CASSPTSGVYNEQFF. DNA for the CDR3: TGTGCCAGCAGTCCCACTAGCGGGGTCTACAATGAGCAGTTCTTC.

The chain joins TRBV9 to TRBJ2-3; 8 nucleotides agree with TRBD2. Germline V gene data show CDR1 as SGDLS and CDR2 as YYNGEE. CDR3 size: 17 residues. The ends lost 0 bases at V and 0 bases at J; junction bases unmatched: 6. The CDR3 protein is CASSVGVSGVSTDTQYF. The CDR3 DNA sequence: TGTGCCAGCAGCGTAGGTGTTAGCGGGGTTAGCACAGATACGCAGTATTTT.

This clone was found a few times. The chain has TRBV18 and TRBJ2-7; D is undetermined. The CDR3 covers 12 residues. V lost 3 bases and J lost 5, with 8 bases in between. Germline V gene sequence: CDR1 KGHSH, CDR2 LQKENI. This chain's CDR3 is CASSPNRDEQYF. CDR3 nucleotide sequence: TGTGCCAGCTCACCTAACAGAGACGAGCAGTACTTC.

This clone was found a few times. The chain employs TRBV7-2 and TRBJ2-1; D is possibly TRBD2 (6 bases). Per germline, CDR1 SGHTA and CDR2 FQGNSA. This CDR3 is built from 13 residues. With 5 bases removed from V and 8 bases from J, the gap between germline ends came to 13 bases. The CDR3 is CASSKLARDEQFF. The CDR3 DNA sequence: TGTGCCAGCAGCAAACTAGCTCGGGATGAGCAGTTCTTC.